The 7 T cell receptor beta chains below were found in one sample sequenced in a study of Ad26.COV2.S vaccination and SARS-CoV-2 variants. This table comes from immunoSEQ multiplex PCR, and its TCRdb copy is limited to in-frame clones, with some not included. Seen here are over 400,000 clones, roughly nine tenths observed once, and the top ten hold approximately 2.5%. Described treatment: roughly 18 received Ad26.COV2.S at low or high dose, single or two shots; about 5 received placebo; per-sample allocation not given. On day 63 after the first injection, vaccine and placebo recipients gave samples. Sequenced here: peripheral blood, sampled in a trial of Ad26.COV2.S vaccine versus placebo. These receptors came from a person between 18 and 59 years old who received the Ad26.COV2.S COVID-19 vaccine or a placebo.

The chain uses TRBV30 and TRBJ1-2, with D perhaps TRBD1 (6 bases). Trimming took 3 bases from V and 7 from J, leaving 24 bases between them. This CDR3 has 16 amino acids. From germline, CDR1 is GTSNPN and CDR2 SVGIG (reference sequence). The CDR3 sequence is CAWRALRDTLSSGYTF. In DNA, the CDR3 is TGTGCCTGGAGGGCTCTCCGGGACACCCTTTCGTCTGGCTACACCTTC.

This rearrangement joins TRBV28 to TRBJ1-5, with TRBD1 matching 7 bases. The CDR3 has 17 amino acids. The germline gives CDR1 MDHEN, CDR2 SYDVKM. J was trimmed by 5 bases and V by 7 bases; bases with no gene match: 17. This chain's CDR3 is CASTPTGLIMTYQPQHF. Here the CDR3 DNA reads TGTGCCAGCACCCCGACAGGGTTGATTATGACCTATCAGCCCCAGCATTTT.

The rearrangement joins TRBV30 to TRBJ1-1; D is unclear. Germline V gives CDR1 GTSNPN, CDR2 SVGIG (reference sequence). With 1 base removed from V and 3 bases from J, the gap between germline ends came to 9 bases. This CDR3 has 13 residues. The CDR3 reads CAWSGLGYTEAFF. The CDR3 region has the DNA TGTGCCTGGAGTGGGTTGGGATACACTGAAGCTTTCTTT.

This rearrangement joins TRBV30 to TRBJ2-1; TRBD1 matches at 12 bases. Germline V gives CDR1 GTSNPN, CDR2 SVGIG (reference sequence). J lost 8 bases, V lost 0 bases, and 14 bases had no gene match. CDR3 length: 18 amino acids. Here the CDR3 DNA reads TGTGCCTGGAGTGTAAAGACCGGGACAGGGGGCATCGCTTATGAGCAGTTCTTC. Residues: CAWSVKTGTGGIAYEQFF.

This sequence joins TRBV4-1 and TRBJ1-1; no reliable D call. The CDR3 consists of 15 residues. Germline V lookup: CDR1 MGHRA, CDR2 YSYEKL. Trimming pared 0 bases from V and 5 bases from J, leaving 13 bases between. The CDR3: CASSQDIGVETEAFF. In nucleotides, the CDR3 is TGCGCCAGCAGCCAAGATATTGGGGTAGAAACTGAAGCTTTCTTT.

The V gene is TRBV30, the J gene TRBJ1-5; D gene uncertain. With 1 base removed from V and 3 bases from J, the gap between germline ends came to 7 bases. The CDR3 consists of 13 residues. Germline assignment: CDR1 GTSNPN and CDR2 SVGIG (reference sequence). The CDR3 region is CAWSGANNQPQHF. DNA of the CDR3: TGTGCCTGGAGTGGGGCGAACAATCAGCCCCAGCATTTT.

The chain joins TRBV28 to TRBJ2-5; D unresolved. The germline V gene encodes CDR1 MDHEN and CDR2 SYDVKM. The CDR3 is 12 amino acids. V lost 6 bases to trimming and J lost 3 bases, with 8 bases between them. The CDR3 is CASRLTEETQYF. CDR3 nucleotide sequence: TGTGCCAGCAGATTGACCGAAGAGACCCAGTACTTC.